These 26 T cell receptor beta chains came from one sample sequenced in a study of beta chain features in type 1 diabetes. Whole-study results and caveats: Shorter TCRB CDR3s, moderately but significantly so, marked every one of the four CD4+ subsets in Type 1 diabetes patients.

Every bit of the isolated RNA underwent reverse transcription, so sequencing read expressed TCRB transcripts. The assay was immunoSEQ multiplex PCR, and TCRdb's table has in-frame clones only and misses some. This table has some 150,000 clones, approximately 9.1% appearing once. No antigen is known for these receptors. The sample taken for sequencing was central memory CD4+ T cells from blood. The origin of the receptors is a woman aged 25-40 years with type 1 diabetes.

The CDR3 sequence: CATKPGRDGYTF. CDR3 sequence (DNA): TGTGCCACCAAGCCAGGGAGGGACGGCTACACCTTC. The chain joins TRBV6-5 to TRBJ1-2; maybe TRBD1 (5 bases). The CDR3 covers 12 residues. V was shortened by 10 bases and J by 8 bases, with 17 bases between the two germline ends. Per the germline V gene, CDR1 is MNHEY and CDR2 is SVGAGI.

The CDR3: CASSVGGQSNQPQHF. CDR3 DNA: TGTGCCAGCAGCGTAGGGGGCCAGAGCAATCAGCCCCAGCATTTT. The chain carries TRBV9 and TRBJ1-5, with a tentative D call TRBD1 (5 bases). The V end was cut by 0 bases, the J end by 1 base, with 8 bases between. The V gene's germline CDR1 is SGDLS and CDR2 YYNGEE. CDR3 length equals 15 residues. Based on the CDR3 plus reference TRBV9 and TRBJ1-5, the full variable domain is DSGVTQTPKHLITATGQRVTLRCSPRSGDLSVYWYQQSLDQGLQFLIQYYNGEERAKGNILERFSAQQFPDLHSELNLSSLELGDSALYFCASSVGGQSNQPQHFGDGTRLSIL.

In this sample, this clone turned up many times. The J gene is TRBJ2-5, the V gene TRBV29-1, with 8 bases fitting TRBD1. With 2 bases clipped from V and 7 bases from J, the junction kept 12 bases outside the gene matches. Germline V lookup: CDR1 SQVTM, CDR2 ANQGSEA. This CDR3 comprises 15 residues. Here the CDR3 reads CSVEWGRGRLGTQYF. CDR3 DNA sequence: TGCAGCGTTGAATGGGGCAGGGGGCGTTTGGGGACCCAGTACTTC.

This clone has only a few counts. V usage is TRBV9 and J usage is TRBJ2-2, with 10 bases aligning to TRBD2. CDR1 SGDLS and CDR2 YYNGEE come from the germline V gene. CDR3 length: 17 amino acids. The V segment lost 5 bases and the J segment 6 bases; nucleotides outside the gene matches: 13. CDR3 sequence: CASRPGPSSGSAGELFF. CDR3 sequence (DNA): TGTGCCAGCAGACCGGGCCCCTCTAGCGGGAGTGCCGGGGAGCTGTTTTTT.

The rearrangement joins TRBV19 to TRBJ1-2, with 7 bases aligning to TRBD1. The CDR3 sequence is 15 residues long. V lost 5 bases and J lost 5; bases outside the gene matches: 11. Germline V gene data show CDR1 as LNHDA and CDR2 as SQIVND (reference sequence). CDR3 loop: CASSSSGTVSYGYTF. In DNA form, the CDR3 reads TGTGCCAGTAGTTCGTCCGGGACAGTGAGTTATGGCTACACCTTC.

This clone was seen only a few times. This chain uses TRBV4-1 with TRBJ2-1, with 7 bases lining up with TRBD1. The trim removed 0 bases at V and 7 bases at J, leaving 6 bases unmatched. Looked up from germline, CDR1 is MGHRA and CDR2 is YSYEKL. This CDR3 has 15 amino acids. The CDR3 sequence is CASSQDPTGVNEQFF. The CDR3 DNA sequence: TGCGCCAGCAGCCAAGATCCTACAGGGGTGAATGAGCAGTTCTTC.

This clone was seen once. The chain carries TRBV25-1 and TRBJ2-3; no firm D call. The CDR3 is 12 residues long. Germline CDR1 is MGHDK and CDR2 is SYGVNS. Trimming removed 3 bases from V and 2 bases from J, with 3 bases in between. The CDR3, as DNA: TGTGCCAGCAGTGATTACACAGATACGCAGTATTTT. Its translation: CASSDYTDTQYF.

This clone was observed a few times. The chain couples TRBV9 to TRBJ2-1; 11 bases agree with TRBD2. Looked up from germline, CDR1 is SGDLS and CDR2 is YYNGEE. Trimming at V came to 5 bases and at J to 2 bases, leaving 12 bases not matched to a gene. This CDR3 spans 18 amino acids. CDR3 sequence: CASSMGIGTSGTYNEQFF. The CDR3 coding sequence is TGTGCCAGCAGTATGGGAATAGGGACTAGCGGTACCTACAATGAGCAGTTCTTC.

This chain links TRBV5-6 with TRBJ2-7; 7 bases fit TRBD2. Trimming removed 6 bases from V and 0 bases from J; junction bases left unmatched: 12. This CDR3 is built from 16 residues. The germline CDR1 and CDR2 sequences are SGHDT and YYEEEE. CDR3 residues: CASTQTGTMSSYEQYF. CDR3 nucleotides: TGTGCCAGCACCCAAACCGGGACTATGAGCTCCTACGAGCAGTACTTC.

V usage is TRBV27 and J usage is TRBJ2-3, with unresolved D. CDR1 and CDR2 from the germline V gene are MNHEY and SMNVEV (reference sequence). The CDR3 covers 14 residues. V was trimmed by 4 bases and J by 3 bases, leaving 11 bases between them. CDR3 sequence (DNA): TGTGCCAGCAGTTCCCCCTCCGGGACAGATACGCAGTATTTT. This sequence encodes CASSSPSGTDTQYF.

The J gene is TRBJ1-1, the V gene TRBV10-2, with 7 bases identical to TRBD1. Germline V gene lookup returns CDR1 WSHSY and CDR2 SAAADI. There are 16 residues in the CDR3. With V trimmed by 0 bases and J by 5 bases, 9 bases remained unmatched. The CDR3 DNA sequence: TGCGCCAGCAGTGAGTCTACAGGGGATTTAGGGACTGAAGCTTTCTTT. Translating gives CASSESTGDLGTEAFF.

This clone has a handful of counts. CDR3 sequence reads: CASSWRGGVGTDTQYF. The CDR3 DNA sequence: TGTGCCAGCAGCTGGCGGGGGGGAGTTGGCACAGATACGCAGTATTTT. V and J are TRBV7-9 and TRBJ2-3; 9 bases line up with TRBD2. CDR1 and CDR2 from the germline V gene are SEHNR and FQNEAQ (reference sequence). The CDR3 runs to 16 residues. The ends lost 4 bases at V and 1 base at J; junction bases unmatched: 6.

This clone was seen only a few times. This rearrangement joins TRBV28 to TRBJ2-3, with TRBD2 matching 9 bases. Germline V lookup: CDR1 MDHEN, CDR2 SYDVKM. The V and J ends lost 8 bases and 4 bases, in that order; junction bases with no gene match: 10. This CDR3 is 15 amino acids long. This CDR3 reads CASGTAGGNPDTQYF. The CDR3 DNA sequence: TGTGCCAGCGGGACAGCGGGAGGCAACCCAGATACGCAGTATTTT.

In this sample, this clone turned up a few times. CDR3 coding DNA: TGTGCCAGCAGCTCTTCTAGTCGGGGACAGGCCTACAATGAGCAGTTCTTC. Its translation: CASSSSSRGQAYNEQFF. This chain joins TRBV7-9 and TRBJ2-1; 8 bases align to TRBD1. Germline-derived CDR1 and CDR2 are SEHNR and FQNEAQ (reference sequence). The CDR3 totals 17 residues. The trim removed 4 bases at V and 2 bases at J, leaving 10 bases unmatched.

V gene TRBV30 combines with J gene TRBJ2-7; D gene ambiguous. CDR1 GTSNPN and CDR2 SVGIG come from the germline V gene (reference sequence). Deletions cut 2 bases from V and 2 bases from J, with 10 bases between. The CDR3 runs to 13 residues. For the CDR3, the DNA is TGTGCCTGGAGTCTCGGTGAACCCTACGAGCAGTACTTC. This codes for CAWSLGEPYEQYF.

The chain joins TRBV19 to TRBJ2-7, with a weak D call TRBD1 (5 bases). The CDR3 has 15 amino acids. The ends were cut back, 6 bases at V and 2 bases at J, with 17 bases in the middle. The V gene's germline CDR1 is LNHDA and CDR2 SQIVND (reference sequence). The CDR3 sequence: CASRIVNDRTYEQYF. For the CDR3, the DNA is TGTGCCAGTAGGATTGTCAACGACAGAACCTACGAGCAGTACTTC. Complete variable domain (other parts from reference TRBV19 and TRBJ2-7): DGGITQSPKYLFRKEGQNVTLSCEQNLNHDAMYWYRQDPGQGLRLIYYSQIVNDFQKGDIAEGYSVSREKKESFPLTVTSAQKNPTAFYLCASRIVNDRTYEQYFGPGTRLTVT.

The chain carries TRBV5-6 and TRBJ1-5; perhaps TRBD1 as D (5 bases). CDR1 and CDR2 (germline): SGHDT, YYEEEE. Between the trimmed V and J ends, which lost 7 bases and 1 base, there was a span of 18 bases. CDR3 length: 16 amino acids. CDR3 amino acids: CASSWGGKGSNQPQHF. The CDR3, as DNA: TGTGCCAGCTCTTGGGGGGGGAAAGGAAGCAATCAGCCCCAGCATTTT.

Only a few counts were recorded for this clone. The rearrangement joins TRBV14 to TRBJ2-2; D call uncertain. The CDR3 is made up of 14 amino acids. Germline assignment: CDR1 SGHDN and CDR2 FVKESK. V lost 3 bases to trimming and J lost 3 bases, with 8 bases between them. The CDR3 region has the DNA TGTGCCAGCAGCCATGGCCTGTACACCGGGGAGCTGTTTTTT. It specifies CASSHGLYTGELFF.

V usage is TRBV28 and J usage is TRBJ2-5; D is unresolved. Trimming stripped 1 base from V and 5 bases from J, with 8 bases between. Germline V gene lookup returns CDR1 MDHEN and CDR2 SYDVKM. The CDR3 is made up of 13 amino acids. The CDR3 here is CASSLSEMETQYF. CDR3 in DNA: TGTGCCAGCAGTTTATCGGAGATGGAGACCCAGTACTTC.

Ten or more counts support this clone. The chain couples TRBV29-1 to TRBJ2-5, with TRBD1 matching 7 bases. Germline V gives CDR1 SQVTM, CDR2 ANQGSEA. J gave up 0 bases and V 7 bases, and 8 bases lay outside the gene matches. This CDR3 comprises 14 residues. In DNA form, the CDR3 reads TGCAGCGCACTAGACAGGGAGAACCAAGAGACCCAGTACTTC. This gives the protein CSALDRENQETQYF.

This clone was counted a few times. The V and J genes are TRBV7-9 and TRBJ1-1; possible D gene TRBD1, 5 bases. The CDR3 loop spans 13 amino acids. Germline V CDR1 and CDR2: SEHNR, FQNEAQ (reference sequence). Trimming removed 5 bases at V and 2 bases at J, with 9 bases between. In DNA, the CDR3 is TGTGCCAGCAGCCCTCAGGGCAACACTGAAGCTTTCTTT. Translated: CASSPQGNTEAFF.

The genes are TRBV5-1 and TRBJ2-1; D perhaps matches TRBD2 (6 bases). Germline V gene lookup returns CDR1 SGHRS and CDR2 YFSETQ. The CDR3 consists of 15 residues. V was trimmed by 4 bases and J by 0 bases, leaving 11 bases between them. CDR3 sequence reads: CASSTYGSSYNEQFF. CDR3 bases: TGCGCCAGCAGCACCTACGGGAGCTCCTACAATGAGCAGTTCTTC.

This clone occurred a few times. The chain employs TRBV4-1 and TRBJ1-5; no clear D. Trimming took off 0 bases at V and 0 bases at J, with 15 bases between the two ends. There are 18 residues in the CDR3. Looked up from germline, CDR1 is MGHRA and CDR2 is YSYEKL. CDR3 in DNA: TGCGCCAGCAGCCAAGATAGTGGGGAGTCCTATAGCAATCAGCCCCAGCATTTT. Protein product: CASSQDSGESYSNQPQHF.

The chain has TRBV2 and TRBJ2-7; 8 bases are a match to TRBD2. Germline V gene data show CDR1 as SNHLY and CDR2 as FYNNEI. The CDR3 runs to 13 residues. The V and J ends lost 7 bases and 7 bases, in that order; junction bases with no gene match: 9. CDR3 residues: CASKRAGAEEQYF. The CDR3 coding sequence is TGTGCCAGCAAAAGAGCGGGAGCGGAAGAGCAGTACTTC.

V gene TRBV11-2 combines with J gene TRBJ1-1, with 8 bases matching TRBD1. The length of the CDR3 is 14 residues. Germline CDR1 and CDR2: SGHAT and FQNNGV. Germline trimming cut 1 base from V and 10 bases from J; bases unmatched to any gene: 8. The CDR3 bases are TGTGCCAGCAGCTTAGCAGGACAGGGAAGATCAGCTTTCTTT. It yields the protein CASSLAGQGRSAFF.

This clone was seen a few times. The CDR3, as DNA: TGTGCCAGCAGCCCGACAGTTCCCGAGCAGTACTTC. Translated, it gives CASSPTVPEQYF. The chain links TRBV7-8 to TRBJ2-7, with a weak D call TRBD1 (5 bases). The CDR3 length is 12 residues. CDR1 and CDR2 from the germline V gene are SGHVS and FQNEAQ. Trimming removed 5 bases at V and 6 bases at J, with 11 bases between.